This TCR beta chain comes out of a study of shared clonotypes between healthy human individuals. Study-level results: At large depth, rarefaction still showed sorted-subset sequencing to be incomplete.

Investigators divided CD4+ cells into CD45RA+ naive and CD45RA-negative memory subsets. About this clone itself: Its antigen is currently unknown.

Germline-derived CDR1 and CDR2 are SGHRS and YFSETQ. With 2 bases removed from V and 0 bases from J, the gap between germline ends came to 13 bases. CDR3 length: 16 residues. TCRdb's table, derived via immunoSEQ multiplex PCR, lists solely in-frame clones and lacks some. The data contain roughly 1,100,000 clones, about three quarters of them singletons. This clonotype originated in a man aged 18-30 years in good health. The genes are TRBV5-1 and TRBJ2-3, with D possibly matching TRBD2 (6 bases). The source material was memory CD4+ T cells sorted from blood. The sample's subset: CD45RA-negative fraction. CDR3 protein: CASSFYSGGSTDTQYF. The CDR3 region has the DNA TGCGCCAGCAGCTTTTATAGCGGCGGGAGCACAGATACGCAGTATTTT.